The present entry profiles one T cell receptor (beta chain) with its context. All donors participated as healthy donors of bone marrow. PCR involved 60 Vbeta and 13 Jbeta primers. Measured with immunoSEQ multiplex PCR; TCRdb has only the in-frame clones, and not every one. The sample lists some 160,000 clones; roughly 80% were seen once. The data originate from a study of cytomegalovirus exposure and HLA in healthy donors. CDR3 size: 16 residues. Trimming took 0 bases from V and 2 from J, leaving 14 bases between them. Germline values: CDR1 SGDLS, CDR2 YYNGEE. What was sequenced was PBMCs. This receptor was identified in a middle-aged man in good health and CMV-seropositive. This sequence joins TRBV9 and TRBJ2-5, with D possibly TRBD1 on 5 matching bases. CDR3 loop: CASSVVPQQGQETQYF. CDR3 DNA: TGTGCCAGCAGCGTAGTGCCTCAGCAGGGACAAGAGACCCAGTACTTC. Looking up the rest from reference TRBV9 and TRBJ2-5 gives the full variable domain: DSGVTQTPKHLITATGQRVTLRCSPRSGDLSVYWYQQSLDQGLQFLIQYYNGEERAKGNILERFSAQQFPDLHSELNLSSLELGDSALYFCASSVVPQQGQETQYFGPGTRLLVL.